These 18 T cell receptor beta chains were all obtained from the same sample, sequenced in a study of blood T cells in healthy people across ages. The use of a sample-barcoded 5' primer and a J-beta primer mix characterized a second PCR of 7 to 11 cycles. TCRdb itself ran the 5' RACE reads through MiXCR, one entry per CDR3 protein. The table shows approximately 800,000 distinct CDR3 sequences, with under 80% occurring only once. The sample comprised blood. The source of these receptors is a man aged 30-40 years in good health.

The CDR3 bases are TGTGCCACCAGCAGAGGGACATACGAGCAGTTCTTC. It yields the protein CATSRGTYEQFF. This rearrangement joins TRBV15 to TRBJ2-1, with D tentatively TRBD1 (5 bases). The germline CDR1 and CDR2 sequences are LNHNV and YYDKDF (reference sequence). Trimming took off 1 base at V and 10 bases at J, with 8 bases between the two ends. The CDR3 consists of 12 residues.

On this clonotype: A junction boundary mismatches the germline segment, possibly from a read error. This chain connects TRBV20-1 to TRBJ2-1; 10 bases align to TRBD2. Per the germline V gene, CDR1 is DFQATT and CDR2 is SNEGSKA (reference sequence). The CDR3 runs 17 residues. CDR3 protein: CSVRAFSGGYSYNEQFF. In DNA form, the CDR3 reads TGCAGTGTTAGAGCTTTTAGCGGGGGGTACTCCTACAATGAGCAGTTCTTC.

The rearrangement uses TRBV7-2 and TRBJ2-4; D is undetermined. The DNA end is a closer match to TRBJ2-7, so the J assignment may be wrong. The CDR3 contains 11 residues. The V gene's germline CDR1 is SGHTA and CDR2 FQGNSA. CDR3 DNA: TGTGCCAGCAGCGGCCCTCTCGAGCAGTACTTC. Protein sequence: CASSGPLEQYF.

J is TRBJ2-5 and V is TRBV6-1, with 9 bases matching TRBD2. Trimming removed 5 bases from V and 4 bases from J; junction bases left unmatched: 5. This CDR3 has 14 residues. The germline V gene encodes CDR1 MNHNS and CDR2 SASEGT. The CDR3 DNA reads TGTGCCAGCAGTAGCGGGGGGTGGTTAGAGACCCAGTACTTC. It specifies CASSSGGWLETQYF.

The rearrangement links TRBV20-1 to TRBJ2-5, with TRBD2 identical over 9 bases. Germline lookup yields CDR1 DFQATT and CDR2 SNEGSKA (reference sequence). V lost 2 bases, J lost 3 bases, and 4 bases stayed unmatched. This CDR3 has 14 amino acids. CDR3 DNA: TGCAGTGCTAGAAACGTAGCGGGGGAAGAGACCCAGTACTTC. Translation: CSARNVAGEETQYF.

This clonotype occurred a few times. The chain employs TRBV7-9 and TRBJ1-1; maybe TRBD1 (6 bases). Trimming pared 6 bases from V and 1 base from J, leaving 27 bases between. The CDR3 has 19 amino acids. Germline lookup yields CDR1 SEHNR and CDR2 FQNEAQ (reference sequence). CDR3 in amino acids: CASSHGTKAERGRNTEAFF. The CDR3 coding sequence is TGTGCCAGCAGTCACGGGACAAAGGCCGAAAGGGGTCGGAACACTGAAGCTTTCTTT.

CDR3 sequence (DNA): TGTGCCACCAGCAGAGATGCCGGGACAGGGTTCGATGAGCAGTTCTTC. Translation: CATSRDAGTGFDEQFF. The V gene is TRBV15, the J gene TRBJ2-1, with TRBD1 identical over 9 bases. V lost 0 bases to trimming and J lost 8 bases; unmatched junction nucleotides: 8. The CDR3 runs to 16 residues. The germline V gene encodes CDR1 LNHNV and CDR2 YYDKDF (reference sequence).

The chain is built from TRBV29-1 and TRBJ2-5, with 15 bases matching TRBD2. The CDR3 is 14 residues long. Unmatched junction bases numbered 10, after V lost 6 bases and J lost 11 bases. CDR1 and CDR2 from the germline V gene are SQVTM and ANQGSEA. CDR3 DNA sequence: TGCAGCGTGGGACTAGCGGGGGGTGTGAATGAGCAGTACTTC. Protein sequence: CSVGLAGGVNEQYF.

The CDR3 protein is CSVGGLAGEHGQFF. The DNA for the CDR3 is TGCAGCGTTGGGGGACTAGCGGGGGAGCATGGACAGTTCTTC. The rearrangement uses TRBV29-1 and TRBJ2-1, with 14 bases matching TRBD2. Germline V gives CDR1 SQVTM, CDR2 ANQGSEA. The V segment lost 4 bases and the J segment 13 bases; nucleotides outside the gene matches: 9. The CDR3 runs to 14 residues.

This chain links TRBV27 with TRBJ2-3; D is ambiguous. Germline CDR1 MNHEY, CDR2 SMNVEV (reference sequence). The CDR3 is made up of 13 amino acids. Trimming removed 11 bases at V and 1 base at J, with 13 bases between. The CDR3 bases are TGTGCCGCCGGAGCCCCTCGCACAGATACGCAGTATTTT. It yields the protein CAAGAPRTDTQYF.

This clonotype came up a few times. This chain uses TRBV6-2 or TRBV6-3 with TRBJ2-7; D is perhaps TRBD1 (5 bases). The ends were cut back, 6 bases at V and 2 bases at J, with 8 bases in the middle. The germline V gene has CDR1 MNHEY and CDR2 SVGEGT. The CDR3 runs 12 residues. The DNA for the CDR3 is TGTGCCAGCAGGGAGACAGCCTACGAGCAGTACTTC. It translates to CASRETAYEQYF.

The CDR3 DNA is TGTGCCAGCAGGTCTTACGCACAAGAGACCCAGTTCTTC. It yields the protein CASRSYAQETQFF. The chain has TRBV7-9 and TRBJ2-5; no clear D. The better agreement between TRBJ2-1 and the DNA end casts doubt on the J call. Germline CDR1 is SEHNR and CDR2 is FQNEAQ (reference sequence). The CDR3 totals 13 residues.

The chain is built from TRBV27 and TRBJ2-1, with D perhaps matching TRBD1 (5 bases). This CDR3 has 15 residues. The V end was cut by 3 bases, the J end by 5 bases, with 14 bases between. Germline V lookup: CDR1 MNHEY, CDR2 SMNVEV (reference sequence). The CDR3, as DNA: TGTGCCAGCAGTTTCCAGGGCCATGCGGACAATGAGCAGTTCTTC. Residues: CASSFQGHADNEQFF.

The chain is built from TRBV20-1 and TRBJ1-2, with D hard to call. The CDR3 runs 16 residues. The V end lost 0 bases, the J end lost 0 bases, and 14 bases lay between the germline ends. CDR1 is DFQATT and CDR2 is SNEGSKA in the germline V gene (reference sequence). DNA for the CDR3: TGCAGTGCTAGAGATTGGTTCTTAGATCCTAACTATGGCTACACCTTC. This gives the protein CSARDWFLDPNYGYTF.

The rearrangement uses TRBV7-9 and TRBJ2-1; D possibly corresponds to TRBD2 (5 bases). V was shortened by 10 bases and J by 2 bases, with 9 bases between the two germline ends. CDR3 length: 12 residues. Germline V gene sequence: CDR1 SEHNR, CDR2 FQNEAQ (reference sequence). For the CDR3, the DNA is TGTGCCACCCGGACTCCCTACAATGAGCAGTTCTTC. As protein: CATRTPYNEQFF.

The rearrangement uses TRBV9 and TRBJ1-1; D may be TRBD1 (5 bases). V lost 0 bases, J lost 0 bases, and 9 bases lay in between. Germline CDR1 and CDR2: SGDLS and YYNGEE. The length of the CDR3 is 15 residues. The CDR3 reads CASSVAPGMNTEAFF. In nucleotides, the CDR3 is TGTGCCAGCAGCGTAGCCCCAGGGATGAACACTGAAGCTTTCTTT.

A few counts support this clonotype. CDR3 region: CASSYLGGNTDTQYF. The CDR3 nucleotides read TGTGCCAGCAGTTACTTAGGGGGAAACACAGATACGCAGTATTTT. V is TRBV6-5 and J is TRBJ2-3, with D perhaps matching TRBD1 (6 bases). This CDR3 region has 15 residues. The germline V gene encodes CDR1 MNHEY and CDR2 SVGAGI. V dropped 1 base and J dropped 2 bases, with 10 bases sitting between them.

V is TRBV6-1 and J is TRBJ1-2; 8 bases fit TRBD1. CDR3 length: 17 residues. The J segment lost 2 bases and the V segment lost 9 bases, leaving 17 bases of the junction unmatched. Germline V gene sequence: CDR1 MNHNS, CDR2 SASEGT. The chain's CDR3 is CASRDAGQVALNYGYTF. For the CDR3, the DNA is TGTGCCAGTAGGGACGCGGGACAGGTAGCCCTAAACTATGGCTACACCTTC.